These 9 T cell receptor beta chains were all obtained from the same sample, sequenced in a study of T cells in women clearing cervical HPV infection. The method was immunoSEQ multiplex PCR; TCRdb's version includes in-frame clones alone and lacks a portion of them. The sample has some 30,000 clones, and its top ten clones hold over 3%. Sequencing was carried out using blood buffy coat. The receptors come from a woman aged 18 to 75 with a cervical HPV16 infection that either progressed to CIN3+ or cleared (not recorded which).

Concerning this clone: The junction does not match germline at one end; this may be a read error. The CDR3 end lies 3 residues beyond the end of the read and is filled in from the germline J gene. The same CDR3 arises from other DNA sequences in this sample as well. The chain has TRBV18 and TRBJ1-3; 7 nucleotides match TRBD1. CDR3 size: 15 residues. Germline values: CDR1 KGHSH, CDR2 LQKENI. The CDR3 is CASSPRTGEVDTIYF. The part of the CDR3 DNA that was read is TGTGCCAGCTCACCAAGAACAGGGGAGGTGGACACA.

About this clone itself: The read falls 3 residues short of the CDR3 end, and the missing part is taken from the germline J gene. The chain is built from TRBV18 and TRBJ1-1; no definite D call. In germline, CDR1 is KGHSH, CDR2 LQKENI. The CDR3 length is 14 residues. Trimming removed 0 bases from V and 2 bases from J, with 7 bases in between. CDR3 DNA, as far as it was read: TGTGCCAGCTCACCACCGCTGGGCAACACTGAA. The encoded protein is CASSPPLGNTE. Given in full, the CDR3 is CASSPPLGNTEAFF.

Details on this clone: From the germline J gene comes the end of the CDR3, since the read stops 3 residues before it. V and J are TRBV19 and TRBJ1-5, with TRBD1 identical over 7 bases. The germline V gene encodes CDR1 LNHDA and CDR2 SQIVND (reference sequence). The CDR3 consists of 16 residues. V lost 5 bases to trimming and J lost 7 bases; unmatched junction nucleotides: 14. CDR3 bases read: TGTGCCAGTAGTTCCATTAGACAGGGCCATCGACAGCCC. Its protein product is CASSSIRQGHRQP. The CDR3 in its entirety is CASSSIRQGHRQPQHF.

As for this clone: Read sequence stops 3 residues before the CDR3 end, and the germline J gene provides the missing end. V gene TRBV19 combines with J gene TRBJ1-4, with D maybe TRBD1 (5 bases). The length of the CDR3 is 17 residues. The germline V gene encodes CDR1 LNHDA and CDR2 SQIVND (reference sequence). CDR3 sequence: CASSLAYEISGANVLFF. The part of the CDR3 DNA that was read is TGTGCCAGTAGTCTGGCTTACGAGATCTCTGGGGCCAACGTA.

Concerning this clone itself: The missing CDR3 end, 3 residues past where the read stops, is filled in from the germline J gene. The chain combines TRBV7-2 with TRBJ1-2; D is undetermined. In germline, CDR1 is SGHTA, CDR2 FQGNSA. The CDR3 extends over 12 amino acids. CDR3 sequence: CASSPRRDTYTF. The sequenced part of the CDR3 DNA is TGTGCCAGCAGCCCTCGTAGAGATACC.

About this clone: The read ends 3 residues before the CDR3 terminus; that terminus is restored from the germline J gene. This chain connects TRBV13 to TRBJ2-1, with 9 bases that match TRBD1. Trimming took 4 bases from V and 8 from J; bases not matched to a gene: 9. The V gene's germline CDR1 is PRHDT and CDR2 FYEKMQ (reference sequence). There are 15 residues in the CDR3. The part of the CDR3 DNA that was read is TGTGCCAGCAGCTCCTCCGGGACAGGGATTTATGAG. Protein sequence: CASSSSGTGIYE. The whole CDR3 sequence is CASSSSGTGIYEQFF.

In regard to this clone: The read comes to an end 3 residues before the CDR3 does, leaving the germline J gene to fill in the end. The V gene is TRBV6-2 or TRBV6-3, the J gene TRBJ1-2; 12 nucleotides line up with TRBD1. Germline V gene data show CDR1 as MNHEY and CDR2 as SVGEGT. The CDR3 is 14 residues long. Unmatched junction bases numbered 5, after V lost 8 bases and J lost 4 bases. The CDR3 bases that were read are TGTGCCAGCGGGGACAGGGGGCCTAGCTATGGC. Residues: CASGDRGPSYG. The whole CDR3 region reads CASGDRGPSYGYTF.

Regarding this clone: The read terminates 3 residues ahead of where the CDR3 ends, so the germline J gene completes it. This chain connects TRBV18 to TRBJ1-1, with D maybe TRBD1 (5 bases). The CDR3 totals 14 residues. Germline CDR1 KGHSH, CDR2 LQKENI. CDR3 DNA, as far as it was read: TGTGCCAGCTCACCGGGCACGAGGGGAGAGACA. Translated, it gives CASSPGTRGET. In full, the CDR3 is CASSPGTRGETAFF.

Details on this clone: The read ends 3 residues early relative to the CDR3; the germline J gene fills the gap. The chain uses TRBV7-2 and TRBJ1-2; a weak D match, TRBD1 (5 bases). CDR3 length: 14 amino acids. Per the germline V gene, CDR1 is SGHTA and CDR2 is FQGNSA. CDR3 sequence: CASSWGGSSYDYTF. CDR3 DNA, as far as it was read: TGTGCCAGCAGCTGGGGGGGGAGCTCCTACGAC.